These 20 T cell receptor beta chains came from one sample sequenced in a study of blood T cell repertoires in COVID-19. TCRdb keeps only in-frame clones here, not all; method: immunoSEQ multiplex PCR. The table lists 250,000 or so clones, 82% of them singletons. The specimen was peripheral blood. The receptors were sampled from a young woman with acute or convalescent COVID-19.

The chain carries TRBV25-1 and TRBJ1-2; the match to TRBD1 covers 8 bases. After removal of 2 bases from V and 8 bases from J, the junction contained 16 bases not matched to a gene. The germline V gene encodes CDR1 MGHDK and CDR2 SYGVNS. The length of the CDR3 is 17 residues. DNA for the CDR3: TGTGCCAGCAGTGAAATTGGGGCAGGGGGCGTTGGGGCCGGCTACACCTTC. It translates to CASSEIGAGGVGAGYTF.

This chain joins TRBV28 and TRBJ1-4, with 7 bases matching TRBD1. Germline loops: CDR1 MDHEN, CDR2 SYDVKM. This CDR3 has 14 amino acids. V lost 2 bases, J lost 7 bases, and 4 bases stayed unmatched. The CDR3 DNA sequence: TGTGCCAGCAGTTTACGGACAGGAGGTGAAAAACTGTTTTTT. It yields the protein CASSLRTGGEKLFF.

The chain is built from TRBV9 and TRBJ1-2; TRBD1 matches at 8 bases. Looked up from germline, CDR1 is SGDLS and CDR2 is YYNGEE. V lost 0 bases, J lost 2 bases, and 6 bases stayed unmatched. The CDR3 is made up of 16 amino acids. DNA for the CDR3: TGTGCCAGCAGCGTAGGCCCGGACAGGGTGAACTATGGCTACACCTTC. This encodes CASSVGPDRVNYGYTF.

J is TRBJ1-6 and V is TRBV7-9, with D possibly being TRBD1 (6 bases). V lost 5 bases and J 6 bases, leaving 14 bases between the germline ends. This CDR3 spans 15 amino acids. Germline CDR1 is SEHNR and CDR2 is FQNEAQ (reference sequence). The CDR3 loop reads CASSPEQGTNSPLHF. DNA of the CDR3: TGTGCCAGCAGCCCAGAACAGGGAACTAATTCACCCCTCCACTTT.

The V gene is TRBV28, the J gene TRBJ2-7; 10 nucleotides match TRBD1. The CDR3 spans 16 residues. CDR1 is MDHEN, CDR2 SYDVKM, per germline. V shed 5 bases, J shed 0 bases, and the junction held 7 bases outside the gene matches. CDR3: CASSDDRGPSSYEQYF. For the CDR3, the DNA is TGTGCCAGCAGTGATGACAGGGGGCCAAGCTCCTACGAGCAGTACTTC.

The chain recombines TRBV18 with TRBJ2-7; perhaps TRBD2 as D (5 bases). Germline V gene lookup returns CDR1 KGHSH and CDR2 LQKENI. This CDR3 is built from 16 residues. V was shortened by 0 bases and J by 1 base, with 13 bases between the two germline ends. CDR3 nucleotides: TGTGCCAGCTCACCACCAGGGCTAGCTTCGTCCTACGAGCAGTACTTC. Protein: CASSPPGLASSYEQYF.

The chain recombines TRBV19 with TRBJ1-2, with D possibly being TRBD1 (6 bases). Germline assignment: CDR1 LNHDA and CDR2 SQIVND (reference sequence). Trimming took 4 bases from V and 2 from J, leaving 8 bases between them. The CDR3 totals 13 residues. CDR3 in DNA: TGTGCCAGTAGTACAACAGGGAACTATGGCTACACCTTC. Translated, it gives CASSTTGNYGYTF.

The chain employs TRBV4-3 and TRBJ1-3; 9 nucleotides align to TRBD1. This CDR3 is built from 17 residues. The germline gives CDR1 LGHNA, CDR2 YSLEER. The J segment lost 4 bases and the V segment lost 1 base, leaving 8 bases of the junction unmatched. Written as DNA, the CDR3 is TGCGCCAGCAGCCAAGCTTTATTCGGACAGGGGGGAAACACCATATATTTT. This encodes CASSQALFGQGGNTIYF.

V and J are TRBV28 and TRBJ1-1, with a possible D match to TRBD1 (6 bases). Deletions cut 5 bases from V and 3 bases from J, with 10 bases between. The CDR3 consists of 13 residues. In germline, CDR1 is MDHEN, CDR2 SYDVKM. Here the CDR3 reads CASSPGQYTEAFF. The CDR3, as DNA: TGTGCCAGCAGTCCCGGACAGTACACTGAAGCTTTCTTT.

This chain links TRBV6-6 with TRBJ2-2, with D unresolved. The length of the CDR3 is 14 residues. Trimming took 7 bases from V and 3 from J, leaving 12 bases between them. CDR1 is MNHNY, CDR2 SVGAGI, per germline (reference sequence). The CDR3 DNA reads as TGTGCCAGCAAGGCAGGTATCGACACCGGGGAGCTGTTTTTT. Amino acid sequence: CASKAGIDTGELFF.

V usage is TRBV5-1 and J usage is TRBJ2-4; TRBD1 aligns across 9 bases. The junction had 3 bases not matched to a gene; V was cut back by 1 base and J by 13 bases. Germline assignment: CDR1 SGHRS and CDR2 YFSETQ. This CDR3 has 12 residues. This CDR3 is CASSLSGTGQYF. In nucleotides, the CDR3 is TGCGCCAGCAGCTTGTCCGGGACAGGGCAGTACTTC.

J is TRBJ1-6 and V is TRBV28; TRBD1 matches at 7 bases. The ends lost 2 bases at V and 5 bases at J; junction bases unmatched: 6. The germline gives CDR1 MDHEN, CDR2 SYDVKM. The CDR3 consists of 16 residues. The CDR3 protein is CASSLIGTDNNSPLHF. In DNA, the CDR3 is TGTGCCAGCAGTTTAATAGGGACAGACAATAATTCACCCCTCCACTTT.

The chain couples TRBV6-5 to TRBJ2-7, with D possibly TRBD2 on 5 matching bases. Trimming took 4 bases from V and 4 from J, leaving 11 bases between them. Germline CDR1 and CDR2: MNHEY and SVGAGI. The CDR3 loop spans 13 amino acids. The CDR3 nucleotides read TGTGCCAGCAGTTCTGGGCAGCGGTACGAGCAGTACTTC. Translating gives CASSSGQRYEQYF.

This rearrangement joins TRBV10-2 to TRBJ2-1, with TRBD2 identical over 11 bases. Germline V CDR1 and CDR2: WSHSY, SAAADI. The CDR3 length is 19 residues. The V gene end was trimmed by 7 bases and the J gene end by 7 bases; junction bases not matched to a gene: 21. CDR3 loop: CASIHLGTSGIRNRNEQFF. CDR3 DNA: TGCGCCAGCATCCACCTCGGGACTAGCGGAATCCGAAACCGGAATGAGCAGTTCTTC.

The chain employs TRBV6-5 and TRBJ1-3; the D is unclear. Germline V gene data show CDR1 as MNHEY and CDR2 as SVGAGI. The V and J ends lost 6 bases and 6 bases respectively, with 15 bases between them. The CDR3 runs 14 residues. The CDR3 nucleotides read TGTGCCAGCAGCTACGGGTGGGGAGAAAACACCATATATTTT. It encodes CASSYGWGENTIYF.

The V gene is TRBV5-4, the J gene TRBJ1-3; TRBD1 matches at 8 bases. Unmatched junction bases numbered 9, after V lost 3 bases and J lost 4 bases. Germline CDR1 SGHNT, CDR2 YYREEE (reference sequence). This CDR3 has 16 residues. DNA of the CDR3: TGTGCCAGCAGCTATACAAGGACAGGGTTCGGAAACACCATATATTTT. Translating gives CASSYTRTGFGNTIYF.

The genes are TRBV5-1 and TRBJ1-2; 12 bases align to TRBD1. There are 16 residues in the CDR3. The V and J ends lost 4 bases and 4 bases, in that order; junction bases with no gene match: 8. Germline V gene data show CDR1 as SGHRS and CDR2 as YFSETQ. As DNA, the CDR3 is TGCGCCAGCAGCCCGGGGACAGGGGGCGACGGCTATGGCTACACCTTC. It codes for CASSPGTGGDGYGYTF.

J is TRBJ2-5 and V is TRBV5-1; TRBD1 matches at 8 bases. The CDR3 is made up of 13 amino acids. CDR1 SGHRS and CDR2 YFSETQ come from the germline V gene. J lost 3 bases, V lost 4 bases, and 2 bases had no gene match. For the CDR3, the DNA is TGCGCCAGCAGCCAGACAGGGGAAGAGACCCAGTACTTC. Protein: CASSQTGEETQYF. Full variable domain (missing parts from reference TRBV5-1 and TRBJ2-5): KAGVTQTPRYLIKTRGQQVTLSCSPISGHRSVSWYQQTPGQGLQFLFEYFSETQRNKGNFPGRFSGRQFSNSRSEMNVSTLELGDSALYLCASSQTGEETQYFGPGTRLLVL.

V gene TRBV4-2 combines with J gene TRBJ2-5; 8 bases match TRBD1. The V gene end was trimmed by 5 bases and the J gene end by 0 bases; junction bases not matched to a gene: 2. From germline, CDR1 is LGHNA and CDR2 YNFKEQ. The CDR3 consists of 14 residues. The CDR3 sequence: CASSVQGDQETQYF. The CDR3 DNA reads as TGTGCCAGCAGCGTACAGGGGGACCAAGAGACCCAGTACTTC.

This chain connects TRBV6-2 or TRBV6-3 to TRBJ2-3, with D perhaps TRBD2 (6 bases). Trimming took off 1 base at V and 4 bases at J, with 15 bases between the two ends. The CDR3 is 16 amino acids. Germline assignment: CDR1 MNHEY and CDR2 SVGEGT. The CDR3 is CASSYLPGRRPDTQYF. In DNA form, the CDR3 reads TGTGCCAGCAGTTACTTGCCCGGGAGAAGGCCAGATACGCAGTATTTT.